This is a list of T cell receptor beta chains from one sample in a study of shared clonotypes between healthy human individuals. Produced via immunoSEQ multiplex PCR; TCRdb's table is partial and in-frame only. The data hold hundreds of thousands of clones, with about 92% observed a single time. Sample: naive CD8+ T cells sorted from blood. These receptors all stem from a man aged 25 to 40 in good health. Both conserved end residues are part of each CDR3. D genes are given only for firm matches. Some rows mark clone size as missing; the rest say once, few, many or name a class of expanded clone.

D: NA; J: TRBJ2-1; size: NA; V: TRBV5-5; CDR3: CASSLLRSSYNEQFF; DNA: TGTGCCAGCAGCTTGCTACGAAGCTCCTACAATGAGCAGTTCTTC
D: NA; J: TRBJ2-7; size: NA; V: TRBV27; CDR3: CASSLSTSGLSEQYF; DNA: TGTGCCAGCAGTTTAAGTACGTCTGGTCTGAGCGAGCAGTACTTC
D: TRBD2; J: TRBJ2-1; size: NA; V: TRBV29-1; CDR3: CSSRGLAGGPDEQFF; DNA: TGCAGCTCCCGGGGGCTAGCGGGAGGGCCCGATGAGCAGTTCTTC
D: NA; J: TRBJ2-1; size: NA; V: TRBV13; CDR3: CASSYRGNEQFF; DNA: TGTGCCAGCAGCTACAGAGGGAATGAGCAGTTCTTC
D: NA; J: TRBJ2-7; size: NA; V: TRBV10-2; CDR3: CASSEDYSRYEQYF; DNA: TGCGCCAGCAGTGAGGACTACTCACGTTACGAGCAGTACTTC
D: NA; J: TRBJ2-1; size: NA; V: TRBV5-1; CDR3: CASNTNAVVRSGTYNEQFF; DNA: TGCGCCAGCAACACAAACGCCGTGGTGAGGAGCGGAACTTACAATGAGCAGTTCTTC
D: NA; J: TRBJ1-2; size: few; V: TRBV6-6; CDR3: CASSYSPTGHYGYTF; DNA: TGTGCCAGCAGTTACTCCCCCACAGGGCACTATGGCTACACCTTC
D: NA; J: TRBJ2-1; size: NA; V: TRBV7-3; CDR3: CASSLKPPDEQFF; DNA: TGTGCCAGCAGCTTGAAGCCCCCGGATGAGCAGTTCTTC
D: TRBD1; J: TRBJ1-2; size: NA; V: TRBV6-5; CDR3: CASSSEGQDLYGYTF; DNA: TGTGCCAGCAGTTCCGAGGGACAGGACCTCTATGGCTACACCTTC
D: NA; J: TRBJ2-1; size: NA; V: TRBV29-1; CDR3: CSAVTSRGEQFF; DNA: TGCAGCGCTGTGACCTCTCGCGGTGAGCAGTTCTTC
D: NA; J: TRBJ2-7; size: NA; V: TRBV19; CDR3: CASSPGALGPYEQYF; DNA: TGTGCCAGTAGCCCCGGGGCGCTCGGGCCCTACGAGCAGTACTTC
D: NA; J: TRBJ2-1; size: NA; V: TRBV7-9; CDR3: CASSAIRSYNEQFF; DNA: TGTGCCAGCAGCGCTATTCGGTCCTACAATGAGCAGTTCTTC
D: TRBD1; J: TRBJ2-1; size: NA; V: TRBV7-2; CDR3: CASSLGGQSQQFF; DNA: TGTGCCAGCAGCTTAGGGGGACAGTCCCAACAGTTCTTC
D: NA; J: TRBJ2-2; size: once; V: TRBV19; CDR3: CASSIVRVQDTGELFF; DNA: TGTGCCAGTAGTATCGTCAGGGTGCAGGACACCGGGGAGCTGTTTTTT
D: TRBD1; J: TRBJ1-2; size: NA; V: TRBV6-5; CDR3: CASSVLNRGVGYTF; DNA: TGTGCCAGCAGTGTACTCAACAGGGGTGTGGGCTACACCTTC
D: TRBD1; J: TRBJ2-7; size: NA; V: TRBV7-6; CDR3: CASSDRDRSYEQYF; DNA: TGTGCCAGCAGCGACCGGGACAGGTCCTACGAGCAGTACTTC
D: TRBD1; J: TRBJ2-7; size: NA; V: TRBV7-9; CDR3: CASSLERTGGNKQYF; DNA: TGTGCCAGCAGCTTAGAGCGGACAGGGGGAAACAAGCAGTACTTC
D: NA; J: TRBJ2-7; size: once; V: TRBV27; CDR3: CASQASQAYEQYF; DNA: TGTGCCTCCCAGGCGAGTCAGGCCTACGAGCAGTACTTC
D: NA; J: TRBJ2-1; size: NA; V: TRBV9; CDR3: CASSPFEGREYEQFF; DNA: TGTGCCAGCAGCCCGTTCGAGGGGCGAGAATATGAGCAGTTCTTC
D: NA; J: TRBJ1-2; size: NA; V: TRBV28; CDR3: CASSQIKGYYGYTF; DNA: TGTGCCAGCAGTCAAATCAAGGGCTACTATGGCTACACCTTC
D: TRBD1; J: TRBJ1-2; size: NA; V: TRBV29-1; CDR3: CSDTGTGRFGGYTF; DNA: TGCAGCGATACCGGGACAGGAAGGTTTGGTGGCTACACCTTC
D: TRBD1; J: TRBJ2-7; size: NA; V: TRBV19; CDR3: CASSMTGQGGYEQYF; DNA: TGTGCCAGTAGTATGACCGGACAGGGCGGCTACGAGCAGTACTTC
D: TRBD2; J: TRBJ2-5; size: NA; V: TRBV10-3; CDR3: CAIMASGNQETQYF; DNA: TGTGCCATCATGGCTAGCGGGAACCAAGAGACCCAGTACTTC
D: NA; J: TRBJ1-5; size: NA; V: TRBV15; CDR3: CATSRKGHQPQHF; DNA: TGTGCCACCAGCAGAAAGGGTCATCAGCCCCAGCATTTT